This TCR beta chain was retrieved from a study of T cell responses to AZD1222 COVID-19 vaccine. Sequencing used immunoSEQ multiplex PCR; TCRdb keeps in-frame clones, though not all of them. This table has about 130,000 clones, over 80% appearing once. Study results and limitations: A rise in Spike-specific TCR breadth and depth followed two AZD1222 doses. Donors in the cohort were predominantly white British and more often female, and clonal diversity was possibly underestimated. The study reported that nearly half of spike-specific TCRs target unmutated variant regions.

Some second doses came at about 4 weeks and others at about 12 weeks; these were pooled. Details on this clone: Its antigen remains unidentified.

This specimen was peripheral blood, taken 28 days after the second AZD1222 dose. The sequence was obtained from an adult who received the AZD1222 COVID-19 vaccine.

CDR3 protein: CASGGSYNSPLHF. The CDR3 bases are TGTGCCAGCGGGGGTTCCTATAATTCACCCCTCCACTTT. The genes are TRBV7-2 and TRBJ1-6; D is perhaps TRBD1 (5 bases). CDR1 is SGHTA, CDR2 FQGNSA, per germline. The CDR3 has 13 amino acids. Trimming removed 8 bases from V and 1 base from J, with 6 bases in between.